The entry that follows covers one T cell receptor beta chain sequence. The CDR3 is made up of 15 amino acids. CDR1 is SEHNR, CDR2 FQNEAQ, per germline (reference sequence). V lost 5 bases and J lost 5; bases outside the gene matches: 11. This sample was taken from a study of cytomegalovirus exposure and HLA in healthy donors. A multiplex PCR was run with 60 Vbeta primers and 13 Jbeta primers. Data came from immunoSEQ multiplex PCR; TCRdb stores just in-frame clones and leaves some out. Found here are over 130,000 clones, roughly 90% of them singletons; the top ten hold roughly 0.53%. The V gene is TRBV7-9, the J gene TRBJ2-7; TRBD2 agrees at 8 bases. Material for sequencing was PBMCs. The TCR originated in a woman in her forties in good health and CMV-seronegative. DNA of the CDR3: TGTGCCAGCAGCCTATCACGGGGGGGCGGCGACGAGCAGTACTTC. Its translation: CASSLSRGGGDEQYF.